These 18 T cell receptor beta chains originate from one sample sequenced in a study of T-cell reconstitution after alpha-beta-depleted transplantation in children. Library preparation (for TCRbeta) was performed with unique molecular identifiers. TCRdb processed the PCR reads anew with MiXCR; each CDR3 protein has one entry. Of about 300,000 distinct CDR3 sequences in the sample, 9.5% to 13% were seen once. The sample consisted of PBMCs, taken before TCRalphabeta/CD19-depleted stem cell transplant. Source of these receptors: a boy younger than two with acute myeloid leukemia, due to receive a stem cell transplant.

About this clonotype: One end of the junction fails to match germline, which may point to a read error. This sequence joins TRBV7-9 and TRBJ2-1, with D perhaps TRBD1 (5 bases). CDR3 size: 15 residues. Germline-derived CDR1 and CDR2 are SEHNR and FQNEAQ (reference sequence). The DNA of the CDR3 is TGTGCCAGCAGTTCAACAGGCCGCTCCTATAATGAGCAGTTCTTC. Translating gives CASSSTGRSYNEQFF. Full variable domain (missing parts from reference TRBV7-9 and TRBJ2-1): DTGVSQNPRHKITKRGQNVTFRCDPISEHNRLYWYRQTLGQGPEFLTYFQNEAQLEKSRLLSDRFSAERPKGSFSTLEIQRTEQGDSAMYLCASSSTGRSYNEQFFGPGTRLTVL.

In its sample, this clonotype was seen many times. V usage is TRBV10-3 and J usage is TRBJ2-1; the D gene is possibly TRBD1 (5 bases). CDR3 length: 13 amino acids. Looked up from germline, CDR1 is ENHRY and CDR2 is SYGVKD. V was trimmed by 9 bases and J by 0 bases, leaving 9 bases between them. The CDR3 loop reads CAIHTGSYNEQFF. The CDR3 DNA reads as TGTGCCATTCACACAGGCTCCTACAATGAGCAGTTCTTC.

There are many counts of this clonotype. The genes are TRBV11-1 and TRBJ2-1; 8 bases are shared with TRBD2. The CDR3 runs to 20 residues. Germline-derived CDR1 and CDR2 are SGHAT and FQDESV (reference sequence). The V gene end was trimmed by 0 bases and the J gene end by 2 bases; junction bases not matched to a gene: 15. This chain's CDR3 is CASSLARFSSGRGPYNEQFF. CDR3 sequence (DNA): TGTGCCAGCAGCTTAGCCCGTTTCTCGAGCGGGAGAGGGCCCTACAATGAGCAGTTCTTC.

This clonotype was observed a few times. The V and J genes are TRBV13 and TRBJ1-6; D is perhaps TRBD1 (5 bases). V was pared by 3 bases and J by 9 bases, with 15 bases between. CDR1 PRHDT and CDR2 FYEKMQ come from the germline V gene (reference sequence). The CDR3 is made up of 15 amino acids. The CDR3 loop reads CASSFSFRGPSPLHF. The CDR3 DNA reads as TGTGCCAGCAGCTTTAGTTTCCGGGGCCCTTCACCCCTCCACTTT.

This clonotype was seen repeatedly, ten times or more. The J gene is TRBJ2-3, the V gene TRBV20-1; 9 bases agree with TRBD2. Germline V gene sequence: CDR1 DFQATT, CDR2 SNEGSKA (reference sequence). Germline trimming cut 0 bases from V and 5 bases from J; bases unmatched to any gene: 9. This CDR3 is 16 amino acids long. CDR3 amino acids: CSARETLAGSRDTQYF. The CDR3 DNA reads as TGCAGTGCTAGAGAAACGCTAGCGGGGTCGAGAGATACGCAGTATTTT.

This clonotype was counted ten times or more. The chain combines TRBV5-5 with TRBJ2-1; 7 bases match TRBD1. V lost 4 bases to trimming and J lost 14 bases; unmatched junction nucleotides: 9. The V gene's germline CDR1 is SGHKS and CDR2 YYEKEE (reference sequence). This CDR3 spans 12 amino acids. CDR3 sequence reads: CASSLRQGWEFF. The CDR3 DNA is TGTGCCAGCAGCCTCCGACAGGGATGGGAGTTCTTC.

This clonotype occurred many times. The V and J genes are TRBV5-5 and TRBJ1-1, with 7 bases fitting TRBD1. V lost 2 bases and J lost 1; bases outside the gene matches: 5. The germline V gene encodes CDR1 SGHKS and CDR2 YYEKEE (reference sequence). The CDR3 is made up of 15 amino acids. The CDR3 bases are TGTGCCAGCAGCTTTCCACAGGGGCAGAACACTGAAGCTTTCTTT. It codes for CASSFPQGQNTEAFF. The full variable domain, rest sourced from reference TRBV5-5 and TRBJ1-1, is DAGVTQSPTHLIKTRGQQVTLRCSPISGHKSVSWYQQVLGQGPQFIFQYYEKEERGRGNFPDRFSARQFPNYSSELNVNALLLGDSALYLCASSFPQGQNTEAFFGQGTRLTVV.

This sequence joins TRBV27 and TRBJ1-1; 9 bases are shared with TRBD1. CDR1 and CDR2 (germline): MNHEY, SMNVEV (reference sequence). The V gene end was trimmed by 6 bases and the J gene end by 5 bases; junction bases not matched to a gene: 7. The CDR3 is made up of 14 amino acids. The CDR3 nucleotides read TGTGCCAGCAGCTATGGGACAGGGTGGACTGAAGCTTTCTTT. Translation: CASSYGTGWTEAFF.

This clonotype was found a few times. J is TRBJ2-3 and V is TRBV7-3; the D is unclear. The CDR3 contains 18 residues. Germline V lookup: CDR1 SGHTA, CDR2 FQGTGA. V was cut by 0 bases and J by 1 base, with 17 bases left in between. CDR3: CASSLTKVWGWGTDTQYF. CDR3 in DNA: TGTGCCAGCAGCTTAACGAAGGTTTGGGGATGGGGCACAGATACGCAGTATTTT.

This clonotype was observed at least ten times. This rearrangement joins TRBV6-1 to TRBJ2-1, with 11 bases lining up with TRBD1. Germline V gene lookup returns CDR1 MNHNS and CDR2 SASEGT. V lost 6 bases and J lost 6; bases outside the gene matches: 7. This CDR3 comprises 15 residues. Here the CDR3 reads CASRRTGGVCNEQFF. The DNA of the CDR3 is TGTGCCAGCAGGAGGACAGGGGGCGTATGCAATGAGCAGTTCTTC.

This clonotype was seen repeatedly, ten times or more. The V gene is TRBV7-9, the J gene TRBJ2-1; D possibly corresponds to TRBD1 (6 bases). The CDR3 spans 16 residues. Germline V lookup: CDR1 SEHNR, CDR2 FQNEAQ (reference sequence). Between the trimmed V and J ends, which lost 4 bases and 3 bases, there was a span of 16 bases. CDR3 in amino acids: CASSSFTGPHYNEQFF. The CDR3 DNA follows: TGTGCCAGCAGCTCTTTCACAGGGCCACACTACAATGAGCAGTTCTTC.

This clonotype was picked up many times. The chain uses TRBV28 and TRBJ2-6; possibly TRBD1 for D (6 bases). V lost 8 bases to trimming and J lost 6 bases, with 17 bases between them. The length of the CDR3 is 15 residues. In germline, CDR1 is MDHEN, CDR2 SYDVKM. CDR3 in amino acids: CASGVSGVAANVLTF. CDR3 nucleotide sequence: TGTGCCAGCGGGGTCTCAGGGGTAGCGGCCAACGTCCTGACTTTC.

The table lists this clonotype with many counts. The chain has TRBV5-1 and TRBJ1-4, with D maybe TRBD1 (5 bases). The CDR3 runs to 14 residues. The V end was cut by 1 base, the J end by 7 bases, with 11 bases between. The germline V gene has CDR1 SGHRS and CDR2 YFSETQ. The CDR3 loop is CASSLQPRGEKLFF. The DNA of the CDR3 is TGCGCCAGCAGCTTGCAACCGAGGGGTGAAAAACTGTTTTTT.

This clonotype has a count of ten or more. This chain joins TRBV7-6 and TRBJ2-1; 10 bases align to TRBD1. CDR3 length: 17 amino acids. The germline V gene encodes CDR1 SGHVS and CDR2 FNYEAQ. V lost 4 bases, J lost 1 base, and 7 bases stayed unmatched. The CDR3 is CASSSSTGGQSYNEQFF. The CDR3 DNA follows: TGTGCCAGCAGCTCATCGACAGGGGGCCAATCCTACAATGAGCAGTTCTTC. Drawing the rest from reference TRBV7-6 and TRBJ2-1, the complete variable domain is GAGVSQSPRYKVTKRGQDVALRCDPISGHVSLYWYRQALGQGPEFLTYFNYEAQQDKSGLPNDRFSAERPEGSISTLTIQRTEQRDSAMYRCASSSSTGGQSYNEQFFGPGTRLTVL.

The chain employs TRBV7-9 and TRBJ2-7, with TRBD2 matching over 10 bases. This CDR3 is 16 amino acids long. CDR1 SEHNR and CDR2 FQNEAQ come from the germline V gene (reference sequence). The V segment lost 4 bases and the J segment 2 bases; nucleotides outside the gene matches: 8. For the CDR3, the DNA is TGTGCCAGCAGCTCAATAGGGACTAGCGTTACCTACGAGCAGTACTTC. Translation gives CASSSIGTSVTYEQYF.

The gene calls are TRBV4-3 and TRBJ2-6; tentatively, D is TRBD1 (5 bases). Trimming left V 3 bases short and J 0 bases short, with 6 bases between. The CDR3 spans 15 residues. Looked up from germline, CDR1 is LGHNA and CDR2 is YSLEER. The CDR3 DNA reads TGCGCCAGCAGCCAGGACATCTCTGGGGCCAACGTCCTGACTTTC. Protein sequence: CASSQDISGANVLTF.

This clonotype has ten or more counts. This rearrangement joins TRBV20-1 to TRBJ2-3; 9 positions agree with TRBD2. The CDR3 is 18 residues long. Germline assignment: CDR1 DFQATT and CDR2 SNEGSKA (reference sequence). The J segment lost 2 bases and the V segment lost 3 bases, leaving 15 bases of the junction unmatched. CDR3 nucleotide sequence: TGCAGTGCTAGCCGGGGGATTGGCGGGGGGGCCTACACAGATACGCAGTATTTT. Translated, it gives CSASRGIGGGAYTDTQYF.

This clonotype was detected ten times or more. The V and J genes are TRBV10-3 and TRBJ2-7; possible D gene TRBD1, 6 bases. V was shortened by 6 bases and J by 7 bases, with 13 bases between the two germline ends. The germline CDR1 and CDR2 sequences are ENHRY and SYGVKD. The CDR3 has 12 amino acids. CDR3 nucleotides: TGTGCCATCAGGGACCTGAGGGGGGAGCAGTACTTC. This sequence encodes CAIRDLRGEQYF.